This entry is about one T cell receptor beta chain. The source of the sample is a study of blood T cell repertoires in COVID-19. At the level of the study: From the United States, Italy and Spain came samples of acute and convalescent COVID-19. Sources were T cells, B-cell-depleted T cells, or PBMCs; the material itself was cDNA or gDNA.

Per germline, CDR1 MRHNA and CDR2 SNTAGT. This CDR3 is 15 amino acids long. V was clipped by 5 bases and J by 5 bases, with 16 bases between them. Under the authors' procedure: For nucleated cells, counts were estimated from reference gene primer amplification. Sequenced by immunoSEQ multiplex PCR; TCRdb stores in-frame clones only, minus some. The V and J calls and clone size come from that table; D and trimming were worked out from the DNA. The data show about 150,000 clones, approximately 88% seen once. The rearrangement uses TRBV6-4 and TRBJ2-1, with a weak D call TRBD2 (5 bases). The sequence was collected from a human donor in a cohort sampled during active COVID-19. The specimen was peripheral blood. The CDR3 DNA reads as TGTGCCAGCAGTCCGGGCATCGGGGTTAACAATGAGCAGTTCTTC. It codes for CASSPGIGVNNEQFF.